Listed here are 24 T cell receptor beta chains from one sample, sequenced in a study of Ad26.COV2.S vaccination and SARS-CoV-2 variants. Indicated treatment: 19 received Ad26.COV2.S at low or high dose, single or two shots; 5 received placebo; per-sample allocation not given. The study sampled participants on day 63 after the first vaccine or placebo injection. The data were produced by immunoSEQ multiplex PCR, yet TCRdb's version contains in-frame clones alone and is incomplete. The table records about 280,000 clones, about 90% of them present only once. Sequenced material: peripheral blood, taken in a trial of Ad26.COV2.S vaccine versus placebo. The receptors were sampled from a person between 18 and 60 years old who received the Ad26.COV2.S COVID-19 vaccine or a placebo.

This chain connects TRBV5-4 to TRBJ2-5; TRBD1 might be the D (5 bases). The CDR3 consists of 14 residues. Trimming removed 4 bases at V and 0 bases at J, with 10 bases between. The V gene's germline CDR1 is SGHNT and CDR2 YYREEE (reference sequence). The CDR3 DNA sequence: TGTGCCAGCAGCCTCAGACAGAACCAAGAGACCCAGTACTTC. Translation: CASSLRQNQETQYF.

The rearrangement joins TRBV28 to TRBJ1-1, with D possibly TRBD1 on 6 matching bases. In germline, CDR1 is MDHEN, CDR2 SYDVKM. Trimming cost V 3 bases and J 1 base, with 12 bases left between them. The CDR3 totals 15 residues. The CDR3 loop is CASSLGDRWNTEAFF. CDR3 sequence (DNA): TGTGCCAGCAGTTTGGGTGACAGGTGGAACACTGAAGCTTTCTTT. Using reference TRBV28 and TRBJ1-1 for the parts outside the CDR3, the full variable domain is DVKVTQSSRYLVKRTGEKVFLECVQDMDHENMFWYRQDPGLGLRLIYFSYDVKMKEKGDIPEGYSVSREKKERFSLILESASTNQTSMYLCASSLGDRWNTEAFFGQGTRLTVV.

The chain recombines TRBV13 with TRBJ2-7, with D possibly being TRBD1 (5 bases). CDR1 is PRHDT and CDR2 is FYEKMQ in the germline V gene (reference sequence). The CDR3 consists of 15 residues. V lost 4 bases and J 0 bases, leaving 13 bases between the germline ends. CDR3 sequence (DNA): TGTGCCAGCAGCTCAACAGGCCGTCCCTCCTACGAGCAGTACTTC. It is translated as CASSSTGRPSYEQYF.

This chain connects TRBV11-2 to TRBJ2-7; no clear D gene. V was cut by 1 base and J by 3 bases, with 10 bases left in between. Germline CDR1 is SGHAT and CDR2 is FQNNGV. The CDR3 loop spans 14 amino acids. In DNA form, the CDR3 reads TGTGCCAGCAGCTTAGTCCTCACTCTCTACGAGCAGTACTTC. Protein product: CASSLVLTLYEQYF.

The rearrangement uses TRBV5-4 and TRBJ1-2; D may be TRBD1 (6 bases). The germline V gene has CDR1 SGHNT and CDR2 YYREEE (reference sequence). The CDR3 spans 15 residues. Trimming took 0 bases from V and 4 from J, leaving 13 bases between them. CDR3 coding DNA: TGTGCCAGCAGCTTGGAACCAGGGGACATCTATGGCTACACCTTC. Its translation: CASSLEPGDIYGYTF.

The chain links TRBV7-2 to TRBJ1-5; D is unresolved. This CDR3 region has 14 residues. Germline loops: CDR1 SGHTA, CDR2 FQGNSA. Trimming removed 1 base from V and 3 bases from J, with 7 bases in between. DNA of the CDR3: TGTGCCAGCAGCTTAGGGGTTTCCAATCAGCCCCAGCATTTT. Amino acids: CASSLGVSNQPQHF.

The J gene is TRBJ2-1, the V gene TRBV18; 15 bases line up with TRBD2. Trimming cost V 3 bases and J 0 bases; bases outside gene matches: 9. Germline loops: CDR1 KGHSH, CDR2 LQKENI. CDR3 length equals 20 residues. CDR3 DNA: TGTGCCAGCTCACCTATGGCGGGACTAGCGGGGGGTCCCTCCTACAATGAGCAGTTCTTC. Protein sequence: CASSPMAGLAGGPSYNEQFF.

The chain recombines TRBV19 with TRBJ1-1, with 7 bases matching TRBD1. CDR3 length equals 13 residues. Looked up from germline, CDR1 is LNHDA and CDR2 is SQIVND (reference sequence). The ends lost 5 bases at V and 7 bases at J; junction bases unmatched: 7. In nucleotides, the CDR3 is TGTGCCAGTAGTTCTCCGCGGGACAGTGAAGCTTTCTTT. Translating gives CASSSPRDSEAFF.

This clone has more than one count but fewer than ten. The chain links TRBV18 to TRBJ1-3, with D possibly TRBD1 on 6 matching bases. V was cut by 0 bases and J by 2 bases, with 17 bases left in between. Germline loops: CDR1 KGHSH, CDR2 LQKENI. The CDR3 extends over 18 amino acids. The CDR3 DNA follows: TGTGCCAGCTCACCACCGGGGAGAACGGGACAAACTGGAAACACCATATATTTT. This codes for CASSPPGRTGQTGNTIYF.

The chain couples TRBV3-1 (or the pseudogene TRBV3-2) to TRBJ2-7; 10 bases agree with TRBD2. Looked up from germline, CDR1 is LGHDT and CDR2 is YNNKEL (reference sequence). The CDR3 sequence is 14 residues long. J was trimmed by 13 bases and V by 2 bases; bases with no gene match: 11. Here the CDR3 reads CASSQSQTSGSFYF. The DNA for the CDR3 is TGTGCCAGCAGCCAATCCCAGACTAGCGGGTCCTTTTACTTC.

V is TRBV30 and J is TRBJ2-7; 11 nucleotides match TRBD1. The germline gives CDR1 GTSNPN, CDR2 SVGIG (reference sequence). The CDR3 runs to 13 residues. Trimming cost V 4 bases and J 5 bases; bases outside gene matches: 4. CDR3 DNA sequence: TGTGCCTGGACGCCGGGACAGGGGGACGAGCAGTACTTC. The encoded protein is CAWTPGQGDEQYF. Together with reference TRBV30 and TRBJ2-7, the CDR3 gives the full variable domain: SQTIHQWPATLVQPVGSPLSLECTVEGTSNPNLYWYRQAAGRGLQLLFYSVGIGQISSEVPQNLSASRPQDRQFILSSKKLLLSDSGFYLCAWTPGQGDEQYFGPGTRLTVT.

This clone occurred a few times. The chain has TRBV19 and TRBJ1-1; D is uncertain. This CDR3 contains 13 residues. Germline V lookup: CDR1 LNHDA, CDR2 SQIVND (reference sequence). Trimming removed 5 bases from V and 12 bases from J, with 19 bases in between. CDR3 DNA: TGTGCCAGTAGTGGCCGTGCGGAGGGCATGCCTTTCTTT. Protein: CASSGRAEGMPFF.

The rearrangement joins TRBV6-5 to TRBJ1-1; tentatively, D is TRBD1 (5 bases). CDR3 size: 14 residues. V lost 2 bases and J 6 bases, leaving 13 bases between the germline ends. The germline gives CDR1 MNHEY, CDR2 SVGAGI. In DNA form, the CDR3 reads TGTGCCAGCAGTTACAATCGACAGTCTGCTGAAGCTTTCTTT. Translated, it gives CASSYNRQSAEAFF.

The rearrangement links TRBV24-1 to TRBJ2-2; TRBD1 is a possible D gene (6 bases). V shed 7 bases and J shed 1 base, with 6 bases lying between them. The germline V gene encodes CDR1 KGHDR and CDR2 SFDVKD. This CDR3 has 13 amino acids. The CDR3 nucleotides are TGTGCCACCAGGGGACAGAACACCGGGGAGCTGTTTTTT. Translated: CATRGQNTGELFF.

CDR3 DNA: TGTGCCACCAGCAGAGAGGGTCAGGAGCAGTTCTTC. Amino acid sequence: CATSREGQEQFF. V gene TRBV15 combines with J gene TRBJ2-1; unclear D gene. Between the trimmed V and J ends, which lost 0 bases and 10 bases, there was a span of 7 bases. Germline V lookup: CDR1 LNHNV, CDR2 YYDKDF (reference sequence). This CDR3 contains 12 residues.

The chain carries TRBV12-3 or TRBV12-4 and TRBJ2-5, with D unresolved. CDR3 length equals 11 residues. Trimming removed 6 bases at V and 4 bases at J, with 6 bases between. The DNA for the CDR3 is TGTGCCAGCAGCATAACAGAGACCCAGTACTTC. This encodes CASSITETQYF.

V is TRBV5-5 and J is TRBJ1-2; D gene unclear. The V and J ends lost 4 bases and 6 bases respectively, with 13 bases between them. The CDR3 has 13 amino acids. Germline CDR1 SGHKS, CDR2 YYEKEE (reference sequence). The CDR3 DNA reads TGTGCCAGCAGCAGGGCCTCCGCGAATGGCTACACCTTC. It is translated as CASSRASANGYTF.

The chain couples TRBV14 to TRBJ2-5; D is uncertain. The CDR3 consists of 15 residues. Trimming removed 1 base at V and 4 bases at J, with 13 bases between. Per germline, CDR1 SGHDN and CDR2 FVKESK. CDR3 protein: CASSQGAAQRETQYF. CDR3 nucleotides: TGTGCCAGCAGCCAAGGGGCAGCCCAGCGAGAGACCCAGTACTTC.

This chain uses TRBV19 with TRBJ2-3; D not resolved. There are 15 residues in the CDR3. Between the trimmed V and J ends, which lost 3 bases and 6 bases, there was a span of 16 bases. Germline V gene data show CDR1 as LNHDA and CDR2 as SQIVND (reference sequence). CDR3 region: CASSMSGQYKDTQYF. The CDR3 region has the DNA TGTGCCAGTAGTATGAGTGGTCAGTATAAGGATACGCAGTATTTT. Full variable domain (missing parts from reference TRBV19 and TRBJ2-3): DGGITQSPKYLFRKEGQNVTLSCEQNLNHDAMYWYRQDPGQGLRLIYYSQIVNDFQKGDIAEGYSVSREKKESFPLTVTSAQKNPTAFYLCASSMSGQYKDTQYFGPGTRLTVL.

With respect to this clone: At the DNA level, this CDR3 is encoded by other sequences in the same sample as well. This chain connects TRBV30 to TRBJ1-1; 7 positions match TRBD1. Unmatched junction bases numbered 1, after V lost 2 bases and J lost 1 base. The germline V gene encodes CDR1 GTSNPN and CDR2 SVGIG (reference sequence). The CDR3 has 13 residues. The DNA for the CDR3 is TGTGCCTGGAGTACAGGGGCGAACACTGAAGCTTTCTTT. It codes for CAWSTGANTEAFF. Full variable domain (remainder filled in from reference TRBV30 and TRBJ1-1): SQTIHQWPATLVQPVGSPLSLECTVEGTSNPNLYWYRQAAGRGLQLLFYSVGIGQISSEVPQNLSASRPQDRQFILSSKKLLLSDSGFYLCAWSTGANTEAFFGQGTRLTVV.

This clone was observed a few times. Within the sample, other DNA sequences also encode this same CDR3. The chain couples TRBV9 to TRBJ2-5; D perhaps matches TRBD2 (6 bases). The V gene lost 6 bases and the J gene lost 5 bases, with 11 bases spanning the gap. Germline loops: CDR1 SGDLS, CDR2 YYNGEE. This CDR3 region has 12 residues. CDR3 nucleotide sequence: TGTGCCAGCAACCGTGGGGGGGAGACCCAGTACTTC. Its translation: CASNRGGETQYF.

V is TRBV6-5 and J is TRBJ1-2, with a weak D call TRBD1 (6 bases). The V gene's germline CDR1 is MNHEY and CDR2 SVGAGI. V was shortened by 0 bases and J by 4 bases, with 12 bases between the two germline ends. This CDR3 has 15 residues. The CDR3 spells CASSYSADSGYGYTF. The CDR3 DNA follows: TGTGCCAGCAGTTACTCGGCGGACAGCGGCTATGGCTACACCTTC.

The rearrangement uses TRBV27 and TRBJ1-1; 9 bases line up with TRBD1. Trimming took 5 bases from V and 8 from J; bases not matched to a gene: 3. Germline-derived CDR1 and CDR2 are MNHEY and SMNVEV (reference sequence). The CDR3 sequence is 12 residues long. The CDR3 protein is CASSRGQGEAFF. The CDR3 region has the DNA TGTGCCAGCAGTCGAGGACAGGGGGAAGCTTTCTTT.

This chain joins TRBV5-1 and TRBJ2-3; TRBD2 is a possible D gene (6 bases). Germline CDR1 reads SGHRS; CDR2 reads YFSETQ. This CDR3 contains 16 residues. Trimming took off 3 bases at V and 1 base at J, with 15 bases between the two ends. The chain's CDR3 is CASSSAGRDGTDTQYF. As DNA, the CDR3 is TGCGCCAGCAGCTCCGCCGGGCGGGACGGCACAGATACGCAGTATTTT.